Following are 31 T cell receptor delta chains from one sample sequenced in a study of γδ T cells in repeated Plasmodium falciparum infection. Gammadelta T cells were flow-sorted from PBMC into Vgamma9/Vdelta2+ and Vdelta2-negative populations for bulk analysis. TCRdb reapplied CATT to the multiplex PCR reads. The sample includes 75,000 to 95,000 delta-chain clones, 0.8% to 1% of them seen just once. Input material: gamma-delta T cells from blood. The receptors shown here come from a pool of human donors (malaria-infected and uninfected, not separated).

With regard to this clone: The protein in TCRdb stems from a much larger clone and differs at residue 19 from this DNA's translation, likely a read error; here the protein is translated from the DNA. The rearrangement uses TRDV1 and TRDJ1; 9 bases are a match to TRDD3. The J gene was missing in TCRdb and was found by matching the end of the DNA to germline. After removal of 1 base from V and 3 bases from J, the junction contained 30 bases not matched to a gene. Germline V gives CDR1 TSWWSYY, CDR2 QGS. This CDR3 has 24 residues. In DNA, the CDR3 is TGTGCTCTTGGGGAACGGGGGATGCTATTCCTACACTACACTGGGGGAGAGTACGCCGATAAACTCATCTTT. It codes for CALGERGMLFLHYTGGEYADKLIF.

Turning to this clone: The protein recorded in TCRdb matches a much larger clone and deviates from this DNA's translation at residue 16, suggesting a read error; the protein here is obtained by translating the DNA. CDR3 sequence (DNA): TGTGCCTGTGACACCGGTCTGGGGGATTCTCAATTTTACACCGATAGACTCATCTTT. As protein: CACDTGLGDSQFYTDRLIF. This chain connects TRDV2 to TRDJ1; 9 bases align to TRDD3. The J gene is absent in TCRdb and was assigned here via DNA matching to germline. The CDR3 is made up of 19 amino acids. Germline V gives CDR1 GEAIGNYY, CDR2 EKD.

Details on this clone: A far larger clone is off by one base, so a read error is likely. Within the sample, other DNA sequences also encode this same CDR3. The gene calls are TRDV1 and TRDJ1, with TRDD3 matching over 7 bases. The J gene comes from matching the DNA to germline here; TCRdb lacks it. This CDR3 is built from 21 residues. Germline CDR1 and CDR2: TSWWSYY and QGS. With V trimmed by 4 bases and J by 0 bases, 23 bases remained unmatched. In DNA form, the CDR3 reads TGTGCTCTTGGGGTCTCGCCTACTCTATCTTACTGGGGATTTTACACCGATAAACTCATCTTT. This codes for CALGVSPTLSYWGFYTDKLIF.

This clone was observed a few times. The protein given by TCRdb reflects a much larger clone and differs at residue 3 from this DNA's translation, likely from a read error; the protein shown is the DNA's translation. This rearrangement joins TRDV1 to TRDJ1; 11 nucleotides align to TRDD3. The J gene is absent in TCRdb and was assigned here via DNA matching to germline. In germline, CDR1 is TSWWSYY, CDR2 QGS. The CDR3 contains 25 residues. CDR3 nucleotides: TGTGCTCCTGGGATCCTTTTTATAATTCCTCGACTGGGGGATAGAAGGGGAGAATACACCGATAAACTCATCTTT. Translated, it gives CAPGILFIIPRLGDRRGEYTDKLIF.

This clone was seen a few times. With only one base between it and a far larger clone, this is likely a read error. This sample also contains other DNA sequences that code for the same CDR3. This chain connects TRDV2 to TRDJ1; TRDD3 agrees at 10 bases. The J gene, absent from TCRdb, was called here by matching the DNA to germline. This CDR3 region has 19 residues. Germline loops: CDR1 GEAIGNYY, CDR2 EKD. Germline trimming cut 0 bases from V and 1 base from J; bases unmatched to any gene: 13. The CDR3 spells CACDTVMGTGGFATDKLIF. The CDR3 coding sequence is TGTGCCTGTGACACCGTCATGGGAACTGGGGGATTCGCCACCGATAAACTCATCTTT.

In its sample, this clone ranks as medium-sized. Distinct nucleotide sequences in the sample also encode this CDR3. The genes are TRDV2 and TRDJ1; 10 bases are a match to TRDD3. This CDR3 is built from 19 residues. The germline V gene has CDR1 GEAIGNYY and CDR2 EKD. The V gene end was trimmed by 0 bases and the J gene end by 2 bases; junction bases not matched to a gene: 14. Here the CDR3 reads CACDTVPMVGDTGTDKLIF. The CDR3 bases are TGTGCCTGTGACACCGTCCCAATGGTGGGGGATACAGGGACCGATAAACTCATCTTT.

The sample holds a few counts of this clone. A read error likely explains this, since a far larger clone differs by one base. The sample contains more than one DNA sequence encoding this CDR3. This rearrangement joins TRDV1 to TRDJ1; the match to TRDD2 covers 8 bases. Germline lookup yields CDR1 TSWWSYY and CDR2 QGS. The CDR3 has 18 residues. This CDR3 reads CALGYLPRDKGYWGKLIF. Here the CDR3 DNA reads TGTGCACTTGGGTACCTTCCTAGGGATAAGGGGTATTGGGGCAAACTCATCTTT.

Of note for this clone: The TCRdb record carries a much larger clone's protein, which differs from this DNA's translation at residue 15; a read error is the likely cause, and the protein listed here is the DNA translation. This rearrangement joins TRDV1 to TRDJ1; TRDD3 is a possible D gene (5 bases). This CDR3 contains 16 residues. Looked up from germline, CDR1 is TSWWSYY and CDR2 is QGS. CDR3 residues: CALGELGIEYTDKLTF. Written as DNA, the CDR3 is TGTGCTCTTGGGGAACTAGGGATTGAGTACACCGATAAACTCACCTTT.

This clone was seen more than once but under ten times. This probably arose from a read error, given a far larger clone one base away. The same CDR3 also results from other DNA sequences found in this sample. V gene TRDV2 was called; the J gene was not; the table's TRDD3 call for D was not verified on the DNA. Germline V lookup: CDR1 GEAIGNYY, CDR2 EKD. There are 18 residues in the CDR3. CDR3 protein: CACDTIVGGSLSTDKLIF. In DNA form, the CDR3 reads TGTGCCTGTGACACTATAGTGGGGGGATCTCTCTCCACCGATAAGCTCATCTTT.

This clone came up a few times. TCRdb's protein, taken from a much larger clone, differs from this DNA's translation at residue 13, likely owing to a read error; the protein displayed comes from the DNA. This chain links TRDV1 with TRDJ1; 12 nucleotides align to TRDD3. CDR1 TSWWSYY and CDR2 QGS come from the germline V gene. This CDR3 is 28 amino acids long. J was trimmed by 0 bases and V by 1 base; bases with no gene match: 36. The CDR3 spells CALGEREPLYTLGWGIRTDCRNTDKLIF. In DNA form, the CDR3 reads TGTGCTCTTGGGGAACGGGAGCCACTCTACACCCTTGGCTGGGGGATACGCACCGACTGCCGAAACACCGATAAACTCATCTTT.

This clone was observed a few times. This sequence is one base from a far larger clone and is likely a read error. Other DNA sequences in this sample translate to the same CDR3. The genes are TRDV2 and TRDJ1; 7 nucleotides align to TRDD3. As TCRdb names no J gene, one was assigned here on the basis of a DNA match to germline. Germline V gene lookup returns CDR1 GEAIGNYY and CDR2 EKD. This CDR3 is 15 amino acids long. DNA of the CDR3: TGCGCCTGTGATTGCGTGGCGGGAGACTGGGGCAAACTCATCTTT. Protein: CACDCVAGDWGKLIF.

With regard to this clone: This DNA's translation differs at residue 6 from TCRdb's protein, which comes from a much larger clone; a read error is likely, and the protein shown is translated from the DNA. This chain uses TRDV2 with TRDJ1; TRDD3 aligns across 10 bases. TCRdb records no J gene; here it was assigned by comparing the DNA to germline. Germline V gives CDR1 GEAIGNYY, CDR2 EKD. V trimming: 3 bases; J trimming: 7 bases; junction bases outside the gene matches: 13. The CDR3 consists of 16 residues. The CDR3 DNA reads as TGTGCCTGTGACGCTTCCCGTGGGGGATACTCCTCTAAACTCATCTTT. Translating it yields CACDASRGGYSSKLIF.

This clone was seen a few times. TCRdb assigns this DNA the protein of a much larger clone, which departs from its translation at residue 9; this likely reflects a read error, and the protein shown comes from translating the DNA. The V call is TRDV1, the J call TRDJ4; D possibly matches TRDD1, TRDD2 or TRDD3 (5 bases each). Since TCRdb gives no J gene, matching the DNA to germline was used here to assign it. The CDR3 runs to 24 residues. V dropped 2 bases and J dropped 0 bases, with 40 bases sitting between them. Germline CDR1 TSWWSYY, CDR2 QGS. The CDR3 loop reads CALGENPIALLHLSGPYWTRPLIF. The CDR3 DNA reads TGTGCTCTTGGGGAAAATCCAATAGCGTTACTTCATCTCTCCGGCCCCTACTGGACCAGACCCCTGATCTTT.

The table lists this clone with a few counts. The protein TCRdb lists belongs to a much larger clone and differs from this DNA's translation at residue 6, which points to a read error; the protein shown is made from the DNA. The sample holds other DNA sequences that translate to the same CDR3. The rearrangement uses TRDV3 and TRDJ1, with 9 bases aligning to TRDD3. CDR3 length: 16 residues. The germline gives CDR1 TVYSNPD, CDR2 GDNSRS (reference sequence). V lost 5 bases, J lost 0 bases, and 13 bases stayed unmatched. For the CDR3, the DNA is TGTGCCCCTTTATCCGCCGGGGATACGTACACCGATAAACTCATCTTT. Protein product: CAPLSAGDTYTDKLIF.

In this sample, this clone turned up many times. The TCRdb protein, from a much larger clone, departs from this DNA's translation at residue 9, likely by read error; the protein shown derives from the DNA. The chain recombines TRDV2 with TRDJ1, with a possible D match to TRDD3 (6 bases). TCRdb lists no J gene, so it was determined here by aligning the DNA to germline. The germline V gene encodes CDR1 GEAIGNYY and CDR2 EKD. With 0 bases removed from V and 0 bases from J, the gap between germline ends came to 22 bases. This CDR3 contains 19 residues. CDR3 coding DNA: TGTGCCTGTGACACCGGGATCTGGGAGATACGCGGGTACACCGATAAACTCATCTTT. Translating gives CACDTGIWEIRGYTDKLIF.

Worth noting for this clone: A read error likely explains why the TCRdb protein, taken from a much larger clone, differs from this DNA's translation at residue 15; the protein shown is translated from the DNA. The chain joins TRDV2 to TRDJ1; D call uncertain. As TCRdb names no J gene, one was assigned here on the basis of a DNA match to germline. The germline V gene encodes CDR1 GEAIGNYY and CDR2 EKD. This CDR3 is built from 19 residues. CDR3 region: CACDAIREPLLNLTGKLIF. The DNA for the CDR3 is TGTGCCTGTGACGCCATAAGGGAACCCCTCCTCAACTTAACCGGTAAACTCATCTTT.

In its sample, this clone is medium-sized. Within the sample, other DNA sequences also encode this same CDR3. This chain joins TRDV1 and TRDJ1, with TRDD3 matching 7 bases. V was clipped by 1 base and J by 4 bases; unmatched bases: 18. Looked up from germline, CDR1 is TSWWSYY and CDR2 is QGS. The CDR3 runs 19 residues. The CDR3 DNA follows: TGTGCTCTTGGGGAACATAAGGCGGACTGGGGTGCTCGGGTCGATAAACTCATCTTT. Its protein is CALGEHKADWGARVDKLIF.

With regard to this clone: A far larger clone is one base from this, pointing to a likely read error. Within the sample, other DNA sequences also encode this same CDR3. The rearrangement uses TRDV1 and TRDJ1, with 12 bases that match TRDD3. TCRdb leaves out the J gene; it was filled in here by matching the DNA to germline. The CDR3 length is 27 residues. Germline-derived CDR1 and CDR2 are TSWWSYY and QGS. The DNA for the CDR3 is TGTGCTCTCGGGGAAATTTGGGGTGCGTCCTACCCCCAGTACTGGGGGATACATCGTTGTGACACCGATAAACTCATCTTT. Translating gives CALGEIWGASYPQYWGIHRCDTDKLIF.

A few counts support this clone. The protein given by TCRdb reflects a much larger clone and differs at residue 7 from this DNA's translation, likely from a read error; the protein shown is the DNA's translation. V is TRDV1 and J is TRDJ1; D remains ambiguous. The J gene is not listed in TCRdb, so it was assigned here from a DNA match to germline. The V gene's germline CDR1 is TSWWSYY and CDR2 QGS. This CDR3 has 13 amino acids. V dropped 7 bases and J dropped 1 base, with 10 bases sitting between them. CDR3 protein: CALVGRVTDKLIF. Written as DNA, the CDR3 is TGTGCTCTTGTAGGTAGGGTCACCGATAAACTCATCTTT.

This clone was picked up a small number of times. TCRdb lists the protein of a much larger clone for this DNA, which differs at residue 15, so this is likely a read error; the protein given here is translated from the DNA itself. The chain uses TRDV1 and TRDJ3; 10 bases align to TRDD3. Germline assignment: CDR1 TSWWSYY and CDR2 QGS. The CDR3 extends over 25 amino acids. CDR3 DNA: TGTGCTCTTGGGGAACTAGGGACTTTACTATCACTGGGGGATTGTAGCTCCTGGGACACCCGACAGATGTTCTTC. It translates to CALGELGTLLSLGDCSSWDTRQMFF.

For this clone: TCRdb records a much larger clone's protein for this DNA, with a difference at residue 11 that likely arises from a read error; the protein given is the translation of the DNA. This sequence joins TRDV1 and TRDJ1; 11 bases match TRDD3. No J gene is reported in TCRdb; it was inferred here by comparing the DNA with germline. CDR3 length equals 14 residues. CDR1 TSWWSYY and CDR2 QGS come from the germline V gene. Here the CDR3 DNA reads TGTGCTCTCCTGGGGGATACCGGCTTCGATAGACTCATCTTT. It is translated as CALLGDTGFDRLIF.

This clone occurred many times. CDR3 coding DNA: TGTGCTCTTGGGGAGCTACGCTGGGGGACGCTCACCGATAAACTCATCTTT. Amino acid sequence: CALGELRWGTLTDKLIF. The V and J genes are TRDV1 and TRDJ1, with 8 positions matching TRDD3. The CDR3 runs 17 residues. Germline lookup yields CDR1 TSWWSYY and CDR2 QGS. V lost 3 bases, J lost 1 base, and 10 bases stayed unmatched.

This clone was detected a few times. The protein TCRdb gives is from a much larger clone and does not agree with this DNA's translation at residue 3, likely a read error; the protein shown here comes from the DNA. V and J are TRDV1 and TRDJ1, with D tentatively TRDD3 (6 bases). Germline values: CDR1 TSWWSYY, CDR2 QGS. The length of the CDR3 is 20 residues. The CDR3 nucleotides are TGTGCTCCTGGGGAACCCAAAGGCTCTTCCCCCTTAACTGACACCGATAAACTCATCTTT. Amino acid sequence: CAPGEPKGSSPLTDTDKLIF.

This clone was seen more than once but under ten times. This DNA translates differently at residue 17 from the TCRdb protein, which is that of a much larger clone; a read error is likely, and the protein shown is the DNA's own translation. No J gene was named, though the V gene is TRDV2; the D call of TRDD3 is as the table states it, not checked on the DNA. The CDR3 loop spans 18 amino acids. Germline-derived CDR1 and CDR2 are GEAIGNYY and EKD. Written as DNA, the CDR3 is TGTGCCTGTGACACCTTGGGGCTTGGGGGATACAACACCGATAAACTCACCTTT. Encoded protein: CACDTLGLGGYNTDKLTF.

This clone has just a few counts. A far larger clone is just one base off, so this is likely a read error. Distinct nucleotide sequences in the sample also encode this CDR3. The CDR3 region is CALASALRLGAPPAGKLIF. The DNA for the CDR3 is TGTGCTCTTGCGTCAGCCCTCCGTCTCGGGGCCCCTCCTGCGGGTAAACTCATCTTT. This rearrangement joins TRDV1 to TRDJ1; unclear D gene. Since TCRdb gives no J gene, matching the DNA to germline was used here to assign it. Deletions cut 7 bases from V and 7 bases from J, with 34 bases between. Germline V lookup: CDR1 TSWWSYY, CDR2 QGS. The CDR3 covers 19 residues.

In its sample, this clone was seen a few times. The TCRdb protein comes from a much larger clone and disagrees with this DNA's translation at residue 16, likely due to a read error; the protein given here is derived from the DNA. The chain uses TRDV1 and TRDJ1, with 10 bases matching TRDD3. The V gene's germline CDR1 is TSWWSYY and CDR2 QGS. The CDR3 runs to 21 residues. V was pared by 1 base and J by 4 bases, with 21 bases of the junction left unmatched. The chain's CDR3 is CALGEHLAGTGGSLYIDKLIF. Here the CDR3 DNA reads TGTGCTCTTGGGGAACACCTCGCGGGCACTGGGGGATCCCTGTACATCGATAAACTCATCTTT.

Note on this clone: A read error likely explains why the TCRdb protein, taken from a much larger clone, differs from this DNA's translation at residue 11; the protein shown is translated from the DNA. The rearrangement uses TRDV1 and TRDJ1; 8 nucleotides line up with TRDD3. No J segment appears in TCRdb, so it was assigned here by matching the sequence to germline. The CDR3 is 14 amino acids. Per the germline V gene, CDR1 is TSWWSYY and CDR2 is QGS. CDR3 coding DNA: TGTGCTCTTGGGGGACTCTGGGGGACTGATAGACTCATCTTT. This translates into CALGGLWGTDRLIF.

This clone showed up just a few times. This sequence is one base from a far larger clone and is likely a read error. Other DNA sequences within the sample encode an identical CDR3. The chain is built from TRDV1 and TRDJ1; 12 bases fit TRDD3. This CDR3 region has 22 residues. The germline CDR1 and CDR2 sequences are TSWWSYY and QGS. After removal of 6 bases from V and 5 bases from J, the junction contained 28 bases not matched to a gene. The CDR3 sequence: CALGDFPSVRGILGDTPDKLIF. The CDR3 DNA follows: TGTGCTCTTGGAGATTTCCCTTCTGTGAGGGGGATACTGGGGGATACACCTGATAAACTCATCTTT.

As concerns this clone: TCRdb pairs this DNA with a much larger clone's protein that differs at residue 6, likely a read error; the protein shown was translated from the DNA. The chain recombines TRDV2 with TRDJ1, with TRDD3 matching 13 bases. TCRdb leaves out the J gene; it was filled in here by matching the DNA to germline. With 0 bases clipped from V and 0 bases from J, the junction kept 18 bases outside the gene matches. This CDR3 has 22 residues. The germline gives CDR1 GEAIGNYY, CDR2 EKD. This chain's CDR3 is CACDTAQPHWGIRPNHTDKLIF. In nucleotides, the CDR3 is TGTGCCTGTGACACCGCTCAACCCCACTGGGGGATACGCCCGAATCACACCGATAAACTCATCTTT.

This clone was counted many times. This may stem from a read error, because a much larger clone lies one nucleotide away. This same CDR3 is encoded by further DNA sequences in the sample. In DNA, the CDR3 is TGTGCTCTTGGGGAACTGGTCTCCTCTGTACTGGGGTACACCGATAAACTCATCTTT. Translated, it gives CALGELVSSVLGYTDKLIF. V usage is TRDV1 and J usage is TRDJ1; 7 nucleotides line up with TRDD3. This CDR3 spans 19 amino acids. The V and J ends lost 0 bases and 0 bases, in that order; junction bases with no gene match: 13. The germline CDR1 and CDR2 sequences are TSWWSYY and QGS.

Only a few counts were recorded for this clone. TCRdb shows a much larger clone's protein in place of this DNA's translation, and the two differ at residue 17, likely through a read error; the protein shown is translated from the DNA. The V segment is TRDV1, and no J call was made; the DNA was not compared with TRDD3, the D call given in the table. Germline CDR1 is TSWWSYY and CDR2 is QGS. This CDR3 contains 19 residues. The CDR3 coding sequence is TGTGCTCTTGGGGAATGCGTCCTACCGAGTACTGTTGACACCGATAAACCCATCTTT. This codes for CALGECVLPSTVDTDKPIF.